The 25 T cell receptor beta chains presented below share a single source sample, sequenced in a study of regulatory T cells in long-lasting Graves disease. Construction of the TCR beta libraries employed iRepertoire HTBI primers in conjunction with Arm-PCR of CDR3 regions. In TCRdb, the multiplex PCR reads were re-called with MiXCR into one record per CDR3 protein. Of roughly 560,000 distinct CDR3 sequences detected, around 12% appear once; the ten largest clones hold roughly 8.2%. The time point is: newly diagnosed GD, antithyroid drugs for less than 3 months. TCR sequences were obtained from RNA taken from PBMCs. These records were also assigned to another study, of T cells in Graves' hyperthyroidism and ophthalmopathy.

Sample: peripheral blood mononuclear cells (PBMCs), taken at new diagnosis, from a patient treated with antithyroid drugs. The receptor set was obtained from a woman under 40 with Graves disease.

A single count supports this clonotype. The genes are TRBV27 and TRBJ2-5, with 10 bases lining up with TRBD2. V lost 4 bases and J lost 6; bases outside the gene matches: 20. Per germline, CDR1 MNHEY and CDR2 SMNVEV (reference sequence). The CDR3 is made up of 19 amino acids. CDR3 residues: CASSSYGRIAGGAGKTQYF. CDR3 bases: TGTGCCAGCAGTTCATACGGAAGAATAGCGGGAGGCGCCGGGAAGACCCAGTACTTC.

This clonotype was detected a few times. The CDR3 DNA sequence: TGTGCCATCAGTGAATCGCCGCCCACCTACAATGAGCAGTTCTTC. Amino acid sequence: CAISESPPTYNEQFF. V gene TRBV10-3 combines with J gene TRBJ2-1; D is undetermined. The germline V and J ends were trimmed by 3 bases and 2 bases, with 11 bases remaining between them. Germline V gene sequence: CDR1 ENHRY, CDR2 SYGVKD. CDR3 length equals 15 residues.

The table lists this clonotype with many counts. The V call is TRBV12-3 or TRBV12-4, the J call TRBJ2-6; D gene ambiguous. The germline V and J ends were trimmed by 6 bases and 1 base, with 10 bases remaining between them. The CDR3 consists of 15 residues. This CDR3 is CASSTGLSGANVLTF. CDR3 DNA: TGTGCCAGCAGCACTGGATTATCTGGGGCCAACGTCCTGACTTTC.

This clonotype was detected many times. V gene TRBV28 combines with J gene TRBJ2-7; perhaps TRBD1 as D (6 bases). Trimming cost V 5 bases and J 5 bases, with 16 bases left between them. Germline values: CDR1 MDHEN, CDR2 SYDVKM. The CDR3 totals 14 residues. The CDR3 coding sequence is TGTGCCAGCAGTCTCGGCAGACAGGTGGACGAGCAGTACTTC. This codes for CASSLGRQVDEQYF.

In this sample, this clonotype turned up a few times. The J gene is TRBJ2-3, the V gene TRBV24-1; TRBD2 aligns across 7 bases. Looked up from germline, CDR1 is KGHDR and CDR2 is SFDVKD. The V and J ends lost 9 bases and 0 bases, in that order; junction bases with no gene match: 5. The CDR3 sequence is 14 residues long. This CDR3 is CATGEAGSTDTQYF. The CDR3 DNA reads as TGTGCCACCGGGGAAGCGGGAAGCACAGATACGCAGTATTTT.

This clonotype was observed many times. The chain carries TRBV20-1 and TRBJ1-1; D possibly corresponds to TRBD1 (5 bases). Trimming left V 6 bases short and J 5 bases short, with 19 bases between. Looked up from germline, CDR1 is DFQATT and CDR2 is SNEGSKA (reference sequence). CDR3 length: 14 amino acids. Here the CDR3 reads CSATSGGGVTEAFF. DNA of the CDR3: TGCAGTGCCACCAGCGGCGGGGGGGTGACTGAAGCTTTCTTT.

This clonotype was picked up many times. The V and J genes are TRBV4-3 and TRBJ1-4; 8 bases align to TRBD1. V dropped 0 bases and J dropped 7; count of bases not matched to a gene: 7. CDR3 size: 16 residues. The germline V gene has CDR1 LGHNA and CDR2 YSLEER. The CDR3 DNA reads as TGCGCCAGCAGCCAAGAGGACAGGGATCGGGGTGAAAAACTGTTTTTT. Translating it yields CASSQEDRDRGEKLFF.

Ten or more counts support this clonotype. The chain carries TRBV5-1 and TRBJ2-5, with D possibly being TRBD1 (7 bases). The CDR3 runs 14 residues. Trimming pared 4 bases from V and 5 bases from J, leaving 15 bases between. Germline V gene data show CDR1 as SGHRS and CDR2 as YFSETQ. This CDR3 reads CASSLQGRKETQYF. CDR3 sequence (DNA): TGCGCCAGCAGCCTACAGGGGAGGAAGGAGACCCAGTACTTC.

This rearrangement joins TRBV5-1 to TRBJ2-3, with 7 bases fitting TRBD2. The trim removed 0 bases at V and 1 base at J, leaving 5 bases unmatched. Germline V gene sequence: CDR1 SGHRS, CDR2 YFSETQ. The CDR3 is made up of 16 amino acids. DNA for the CDR3: TGCGCCAGCAGCTTGGGAGTAGCGGGCCGCACAGATACGCAGTATTTT. Protein: CASSLGVAGRTDTQYF. The variable domain in full, completed from reference TRBV5-1 and TRBJ2-3, reads KAGVTQTPRYLIKTRGQQVTLSCSPISGHRSVSWYQQTPGQGLQFLFEYFSETQRNKGNFPGRFSGRQFSNSRSEMNVSTLELGDSALYLCASSLGVAGRTDTQYFGPGTRLTVL.

This clonotype was detected ten times or more. The chain combines TRBV14 with TRBJ2-1; 12 positions agree with TRBD2. The CDR3 runs to 16 residues. CDR1 is SGHDN and CDR2 is FVKESK in the germline V gene. J gave up 8 bases and V 3 bases, and 8 bases lay outside the gene matches. The CDR3 protein is CASSHKRLAGVHEQFF. In nucleotides, the CDR3 is TGTGCCAGCAGCCATAAAAGACTAGCGGGAGTGCATGAGCAGTTCTTC. Drawing the rest from reference TRBV14 and TRBJ2-1, the complete variable domain is EAGVTQFPSHSVIEKGQTVTLRCDPISGHDNLYWYRRVMGKEIKFLLHFVKESKQDESGMPNNRFLAERTGGTYSTLKVQPAELEDSGVYFCASSHKRLAGVHEQFFGPGTRLTVL.

This clonotype was counted ten times or more. The V and J genes are TRBV12-3 or TRBV12-4 and TRBJ2-7; D possibly corresponds to TRBD1 (5 bases). Trimming cost V 7 bases and J 3 bases, with 10 bases left between them. CDR3 length: 12 residues. CDR3 sequence (DNA): TGTGCCAGCACCGGACACGGCTACGAGCAGTACTTC. It is translated as CASTGHGYEQYF.

This clonotype has a single count. The rearrangement joins TRBV28 to TRBJ1-1; the D gene is possibly TRBD1 (5 bases). The CDR3 totals 15 residues. Germline values: CDR1 MDHEN, CDR2 SYDVKM. The V end was cut by 2 bases, the J end by 1 base, with 11 bases between. The CDR3 nucleotides are TGTGCCAGCAGTTTACCGGGACGGAGGAACACTGAAGCTTTCTTT. Encoded protein: CASSLPGRRNTEAFF.

There are a few counts of this clonotype. The chain joins TRBV4-2 to TRBJ2-7; 10 nucleotides match TRBD1. With 3 bases clipped from V and 3 bases from J, the junction kept 5 bases outside the gene matches. The CDR3 runs 15 residues. Germline values: CDR1 LGHNA, CDR2 YNFKEQ. The CDR3 is CASSHPGQGDYEQYF. CDR3 DNA: TGTGCCAGCAGCCACCCCGGACAGGGGGACTACGAGCAGTACTTC.

The chain recombines TRBV19 with TRBJ1-4, with a possible D match to TRBD1 (5 bases). Trimming cost V 7 bases and J 7 bases, with 16 bases left between them. From germline, CDR1 is LNHDA and CDR2 SQIVND (reference sequence). The CDR3 is 14 amino acids. CDR3 amino acids: CASKPGRAGEKLFF. DNA for the CDR3: TGTGCCAGTAAACCCGGCAGGGCGGGTGAAAAACTGTTTTTT. Together with reference TRBV19 and TRBJ1-4, the CDR3 gives the full variable domain: DGGITQSPKYLFRKEGQNVTLSCEQNLNHDAMYWYRQDPGQGLRLIYYSQIVNDFQKGDIAEGYSVSREKKESFPLTVTSAQKNPTAFYLCASKPGRAGEKLFFGSGTQLSVL.

The table lists this clonotype with a few counts. V gene TRBV15 combines with J gene TRBJ2-1; 9 bases are shared with TRBD1. J lost 5 bases, V lost 3 bases, and 8 bases had no gene match. The CDR3 length is 16 residues. Germline loops: CDR1 LNHNV, CDR2 YYDKDF (reference sequence). CDR3: CATSRKGQGWNNEQFF. CDR3 in DNA: TGTGCCACCAGCAGGAAGGGACAGGGTTGGAACAATGAGCAGTTCTTC.

This clonotype was observed at least ten times. V is TRBV6-9 and J is TRBJ1-6, with unresolved D. The CDR3 is 17 residues long. The germline V and J ends were trimmed by 3 bases and 4 bases, with 16 bases remaining between them. Germline V lookup: CDR1 MNHGY, CDR2 SVAAGI. The CDR3 loop reads CASSYSNPDPYNSPLHF. DNA of the CDR3: TGTGCCAGCAGTTACTCGAACCCGGACCCTTATAATTCACCCCTCCACTTT.

The sample holds a few counts of this clonotype. One end of the junction is discordant with germline, which a read error may explain. V is TRBV5-5 and J is TRBJ2-1; D call uncertain. This CDR3 has 14 amino acids. Germline CDR1 SGHKS, CDR2 YYEKEE (reference sequence). Written as DNA, the CDR3 is TGCGCCAGCAGCTTGGAATGGGAAGACAATGAGCAGTTCTTC. The encoded protein is CASSLEWEDNEQFF.

This clonotype showed up many times. The V and J genes are TRBV25-1 and TRBJ2-2; 9 bases map to TRBD1. Germline V lookup: CDR1 MGHDK, CDR2 SYGVNS. This CDR3 comprises 16 residues. J lost 1 base, V lost 1 base, and 1 base had no gene match. CDR3 region: CASSESGQGNTGELFF. DNA of the CDR3: TGTGCCAGCAGTGAATCGGGACAGGGGAACACCGGGGAGCTGTTTTTT.

In its sample, this clonotype was seen many times. The rearrangement uses TRBV19 and TRBJ1-1; 7 bases agree with TRBD1. J gave up 1 base and V 8 bases, and 7 bases lay outside the gene matches. The germline gives CDR1 LNHDA, CDR2 SQIVND (reference sequence). CDR3 length equals 14 residues. CDR3 sequence: CASSMTGSNTEAFF. CDR3 nucleotides: TGTGCCAGTTCCATGACAGGGTCGAACACTGAAGCTTTCTTT.

This chain links TRBV4-1 with TRBJ2-7; 15 bases align to TRBD2. CDR1 is MGHRA and CDR2 is YSYEKL in the germline V gene. The CDR3 runs to 16 residues. The V gene end was trimmed by 4 bases and the J gene end by 6 bases; junction bases not matched to a gene: 7. This CDR3 is CASSRASGLAGGEQYV. CDR3 bases: TGCGCCAGCAGCCGCGCCTCGGGACTAGCGGGGGGCGAGCAGTACGTC.

This clonotype was found many times. The chain recombines TRBV7-2 with TRBJ2-5; 8 bases fit TRBD1. V lost 5 bases and J lost 4; bases outside the gene matches: 9. CDR1 is SGHTA, CDR2 FQGNSA, per germline. There are 15 residues in the CDR3. The CDR3 DNA follows: TGTGCCAGCAGCCACTCGACAGGGGTTGGAGAGACCCAGTACTTC. Translated, it gives CASSHSTGVGETQYF.

On this clonotype itself: This may be a read error, as it is one base from a much larger clone. The chain employs TRBV9 and TRBJ1-4; 10 bases map to TRBD1. Germline values: CDR1 SGDLS, CDR2 YYNGEE. CDR3 length equals 21 residues. The CDR3 sequence: CASSLSPGSGTGVSTSEKLFF. The CDR3 DNA reads as TGTGCCAGCAGCCTAAGCCCCGGATCCGGGACAGGGGTTTCAACTAGTGAAAAACTGTTTTTT.

This clonotype appeared a few times. This chain connects TRBV6-2 or TRBV6-3 to TRBJ2-7; TRBD2 is a possible D gene (6 bases). V shed 5 bases and J shed 2 bases, with 10 bases lying between them. The CDR3 extends over 13 amino acids. Germline V gene data show CDR1 as MNHEY and CDR2 as SVGEGT. In nucleotides, the CDR3 is TGTGCCAGCAGTATAGCGGTTGCCTACGAGCAGTACTTC. As protein: CASSIAVAYEQYF.

The chain has TRBV27 and TRBJ1-4, with a tentative D call TRBD1 (5 bases). Germline assignment: CDR1 MNHEY and CDR2 SMNVEV (reference sequence). The CDR3 covers 14 residues. V dropped 3 bases and J dropped 8 bases, with 13 bases sitting between them. The CDR3 protein is CASSLTVAVEKLFF. CDR3 sequence (DNA): TGTGCCAGCAGTTTGACAGTTGCTGTCGAAAAACTGTTTTTT.

The table lists this clonotype with many counts. CDR3 residues: CASGTPRAISYEQYF. CDR3 sequence (DNA): TGTGCCAGCGGGACCCCAAGGGCCATATCCTACGAGCAGTACTTC. The chain employs TRBV27 and TRBJ2-7; D assignment may be TRBD1 or TRBD2 (5 bases each). Per the germline V gene, CDR1 is MNHEY and CDR2 is SMNVEV (reference sequence). Trimming stripped 8 bases from V and 1 base from J, with 18 bases between. The CDR3 consists of 15 residues.